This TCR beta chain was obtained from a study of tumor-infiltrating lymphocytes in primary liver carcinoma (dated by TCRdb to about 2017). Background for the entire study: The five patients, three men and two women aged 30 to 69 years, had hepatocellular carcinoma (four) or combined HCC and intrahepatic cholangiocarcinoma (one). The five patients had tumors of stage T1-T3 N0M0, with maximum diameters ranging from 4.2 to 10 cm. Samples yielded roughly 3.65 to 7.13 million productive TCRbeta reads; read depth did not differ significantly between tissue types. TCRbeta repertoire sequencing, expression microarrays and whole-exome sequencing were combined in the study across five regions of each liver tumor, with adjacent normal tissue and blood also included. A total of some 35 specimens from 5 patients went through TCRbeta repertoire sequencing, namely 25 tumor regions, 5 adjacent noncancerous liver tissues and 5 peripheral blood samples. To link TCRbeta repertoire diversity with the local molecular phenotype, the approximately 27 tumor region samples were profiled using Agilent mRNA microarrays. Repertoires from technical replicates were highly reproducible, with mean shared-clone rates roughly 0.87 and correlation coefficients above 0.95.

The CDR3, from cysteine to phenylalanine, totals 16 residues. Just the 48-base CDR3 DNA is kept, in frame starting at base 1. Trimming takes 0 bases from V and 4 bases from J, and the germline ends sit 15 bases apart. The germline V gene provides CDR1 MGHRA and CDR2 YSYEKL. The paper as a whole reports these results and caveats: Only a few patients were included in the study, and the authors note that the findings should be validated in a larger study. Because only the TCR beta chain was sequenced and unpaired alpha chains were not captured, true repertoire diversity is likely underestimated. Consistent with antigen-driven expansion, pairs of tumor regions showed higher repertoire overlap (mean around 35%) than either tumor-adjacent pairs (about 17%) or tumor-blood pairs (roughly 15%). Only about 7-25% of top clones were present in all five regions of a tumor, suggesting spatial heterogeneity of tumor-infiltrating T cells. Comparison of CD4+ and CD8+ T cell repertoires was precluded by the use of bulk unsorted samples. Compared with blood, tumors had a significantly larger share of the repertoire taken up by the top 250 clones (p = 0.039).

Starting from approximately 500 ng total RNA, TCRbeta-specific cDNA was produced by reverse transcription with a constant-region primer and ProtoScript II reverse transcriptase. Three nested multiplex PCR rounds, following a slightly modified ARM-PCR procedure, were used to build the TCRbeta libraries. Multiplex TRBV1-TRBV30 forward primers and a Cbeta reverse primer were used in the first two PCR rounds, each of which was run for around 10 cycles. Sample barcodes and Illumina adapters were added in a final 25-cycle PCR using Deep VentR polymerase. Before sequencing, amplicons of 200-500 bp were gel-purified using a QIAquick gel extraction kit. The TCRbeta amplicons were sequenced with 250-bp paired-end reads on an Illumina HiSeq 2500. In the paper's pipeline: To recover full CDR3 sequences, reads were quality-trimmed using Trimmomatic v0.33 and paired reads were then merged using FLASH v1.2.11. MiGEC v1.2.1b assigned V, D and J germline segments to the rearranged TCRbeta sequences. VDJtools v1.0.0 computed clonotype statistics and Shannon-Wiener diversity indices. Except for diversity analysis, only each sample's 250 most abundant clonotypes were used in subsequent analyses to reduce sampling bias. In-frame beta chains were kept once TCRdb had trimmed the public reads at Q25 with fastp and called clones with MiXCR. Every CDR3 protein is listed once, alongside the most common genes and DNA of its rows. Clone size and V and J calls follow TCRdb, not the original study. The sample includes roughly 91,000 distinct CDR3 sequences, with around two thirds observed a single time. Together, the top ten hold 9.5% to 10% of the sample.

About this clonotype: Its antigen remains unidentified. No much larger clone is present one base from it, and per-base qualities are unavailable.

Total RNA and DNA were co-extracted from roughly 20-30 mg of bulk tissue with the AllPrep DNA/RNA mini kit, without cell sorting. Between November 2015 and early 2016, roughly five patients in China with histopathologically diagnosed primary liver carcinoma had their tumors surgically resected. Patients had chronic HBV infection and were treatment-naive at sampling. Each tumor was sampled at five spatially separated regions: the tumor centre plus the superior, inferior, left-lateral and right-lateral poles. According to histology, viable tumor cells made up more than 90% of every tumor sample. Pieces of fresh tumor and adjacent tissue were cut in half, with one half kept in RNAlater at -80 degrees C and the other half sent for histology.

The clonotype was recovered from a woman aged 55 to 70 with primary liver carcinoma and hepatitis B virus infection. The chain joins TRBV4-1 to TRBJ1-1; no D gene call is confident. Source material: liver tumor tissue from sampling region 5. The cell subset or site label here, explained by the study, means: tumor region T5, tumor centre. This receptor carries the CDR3 CASSQEGIGSITEAFF. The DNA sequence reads TGCGCCAGCAGCCAAGAGGGGATCGGGAGTATCACTGAAGCTTTCTTT.